This entry is about one T cell receptor beta chain. Its antigen is still unknown. The CDR3 covers 15 residues. Per germline, CDR1 MNHNS and CDR2 SASEGT. V lost 1 base and J lost 3, with 10 bases in between. TCRdb's table, derived via immunoSEQ multiplex PCR, lists solely in-frame clones and lacks some. The repertoire holds 170,000 or so clones, around 92% seen once, with 0.7% to 0.9% in the top ten. This entry is derived from a study of T cell responses to AZD1222 COVID-19 vaccine. Points from the study as a whole: Spike-specific TCR breadth and depth rose after two AZD1222 doses.

The source was peripheral blood, collected on day 0 of AZD1222 vaccination. V gene TRBV6-1 combines with J gene TRBJ1-3, with D possibly TRBD1 on 5 matching bases. This sequence was found in an adult in good health. CDR3 loop: CASSEGRVFGNTIYF. CDR3 sequence (DNA): TGTGCCAGCAGTGAAGGCAGGGTCTTTGGAAACACCATATATTTT.